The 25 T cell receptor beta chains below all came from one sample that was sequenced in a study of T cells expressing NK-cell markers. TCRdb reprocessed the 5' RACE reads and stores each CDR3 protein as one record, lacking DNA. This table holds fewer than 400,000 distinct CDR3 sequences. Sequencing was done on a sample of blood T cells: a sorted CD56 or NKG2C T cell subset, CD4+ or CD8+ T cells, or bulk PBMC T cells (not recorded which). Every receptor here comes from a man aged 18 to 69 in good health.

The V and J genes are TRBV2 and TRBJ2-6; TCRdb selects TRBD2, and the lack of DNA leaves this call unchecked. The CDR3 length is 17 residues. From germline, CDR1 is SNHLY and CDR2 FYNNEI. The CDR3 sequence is CASSDLAPHGGANVLTF.

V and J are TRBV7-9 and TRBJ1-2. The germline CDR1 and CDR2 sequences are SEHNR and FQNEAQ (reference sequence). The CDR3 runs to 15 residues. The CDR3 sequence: CASSFLGEGPYGYTF.

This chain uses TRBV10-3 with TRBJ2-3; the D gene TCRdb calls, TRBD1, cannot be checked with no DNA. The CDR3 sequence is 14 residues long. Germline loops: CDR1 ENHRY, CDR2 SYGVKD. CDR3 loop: CAISRQGAKDTQYF.

This CDR3 reads CASSLSSYNEQFF. This sequence joins TRBV7-2 and TRBJ2-1. The CDR3 length is 13 residues. The germline V gene has CDR1 SGHTA and CDR2 FQGNSA.

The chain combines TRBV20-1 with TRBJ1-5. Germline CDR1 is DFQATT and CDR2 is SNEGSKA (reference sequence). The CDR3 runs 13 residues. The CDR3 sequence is CSATHGRNQPQHF.

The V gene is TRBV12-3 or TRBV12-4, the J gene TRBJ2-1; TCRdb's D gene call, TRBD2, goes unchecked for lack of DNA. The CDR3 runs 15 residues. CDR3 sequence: CASSLGLASNNEQFF.

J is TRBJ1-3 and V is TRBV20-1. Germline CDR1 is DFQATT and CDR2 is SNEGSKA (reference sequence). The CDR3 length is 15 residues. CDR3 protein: CSAPSGPVSGNTIYF.

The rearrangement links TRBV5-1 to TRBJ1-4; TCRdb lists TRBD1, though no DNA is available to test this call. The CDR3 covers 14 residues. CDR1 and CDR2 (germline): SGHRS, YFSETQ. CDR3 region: CASSSRGNTEKLFF.

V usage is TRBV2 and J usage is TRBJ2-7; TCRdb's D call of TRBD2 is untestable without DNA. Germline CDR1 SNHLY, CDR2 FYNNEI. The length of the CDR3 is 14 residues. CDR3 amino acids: CASRPGTSGYEQYF.

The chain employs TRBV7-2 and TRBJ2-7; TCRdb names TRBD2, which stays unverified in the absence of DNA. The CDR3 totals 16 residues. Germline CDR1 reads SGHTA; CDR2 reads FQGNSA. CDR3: CASSPPSGGAGYEQYF.

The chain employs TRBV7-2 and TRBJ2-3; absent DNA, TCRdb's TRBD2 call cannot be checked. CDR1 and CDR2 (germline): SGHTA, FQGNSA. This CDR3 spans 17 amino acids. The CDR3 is CASSQRGGGGGTDTQYF.

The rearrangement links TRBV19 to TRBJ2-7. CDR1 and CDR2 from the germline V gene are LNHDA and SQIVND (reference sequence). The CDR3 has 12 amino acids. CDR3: CASSKSTYEQYF.

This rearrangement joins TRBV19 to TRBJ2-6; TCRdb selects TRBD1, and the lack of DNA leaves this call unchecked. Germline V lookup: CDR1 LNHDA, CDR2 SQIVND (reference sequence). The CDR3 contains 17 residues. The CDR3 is CASKGQGIDSGANVLTF.

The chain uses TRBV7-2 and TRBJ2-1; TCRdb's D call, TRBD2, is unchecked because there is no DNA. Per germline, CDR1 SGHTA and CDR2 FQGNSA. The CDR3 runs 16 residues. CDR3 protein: CASSLQSRGESNEQFF.

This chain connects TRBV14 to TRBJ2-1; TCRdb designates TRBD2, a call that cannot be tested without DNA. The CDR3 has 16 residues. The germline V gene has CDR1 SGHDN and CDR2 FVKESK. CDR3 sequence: CASSQDGPGTYNEQFF.

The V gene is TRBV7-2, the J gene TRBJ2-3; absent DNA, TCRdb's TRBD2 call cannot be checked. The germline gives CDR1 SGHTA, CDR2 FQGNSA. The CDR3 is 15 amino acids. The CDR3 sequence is CASRGAGSLTDTQYF.

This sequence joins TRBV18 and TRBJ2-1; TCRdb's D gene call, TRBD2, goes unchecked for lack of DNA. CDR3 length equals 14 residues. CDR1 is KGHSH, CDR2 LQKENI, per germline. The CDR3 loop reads CASSQGRLAGEQFF.

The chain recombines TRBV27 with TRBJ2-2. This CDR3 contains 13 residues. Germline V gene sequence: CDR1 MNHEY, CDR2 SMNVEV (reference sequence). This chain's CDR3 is CASSFGFSGELFF.

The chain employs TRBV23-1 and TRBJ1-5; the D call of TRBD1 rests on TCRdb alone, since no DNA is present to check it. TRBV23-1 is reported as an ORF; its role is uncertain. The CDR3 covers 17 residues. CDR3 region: CASSPPRGTRNNQPQHF.

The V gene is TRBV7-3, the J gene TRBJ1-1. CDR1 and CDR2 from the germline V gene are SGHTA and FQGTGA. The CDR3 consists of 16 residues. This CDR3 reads CASSLNPAVRTAEAFF.

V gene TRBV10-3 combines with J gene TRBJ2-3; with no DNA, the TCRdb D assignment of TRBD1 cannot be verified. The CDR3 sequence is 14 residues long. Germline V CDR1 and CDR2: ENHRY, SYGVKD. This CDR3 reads CATQTGGAPDTQYF.

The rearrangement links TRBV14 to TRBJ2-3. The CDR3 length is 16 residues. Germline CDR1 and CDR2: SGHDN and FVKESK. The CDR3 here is CASRPARVRPTDTQYF.

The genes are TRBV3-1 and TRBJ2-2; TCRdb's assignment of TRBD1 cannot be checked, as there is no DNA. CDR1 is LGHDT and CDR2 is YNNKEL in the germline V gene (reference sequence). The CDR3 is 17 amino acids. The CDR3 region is CASSLRTAIAPTGELFF. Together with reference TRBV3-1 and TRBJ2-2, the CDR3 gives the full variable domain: DTAVSQTPKYLVTQMGNDKSIKCEQNLGHDTMYWYKQDSKKFLKIMFSYNNKELIINETVPNRFSPKSPDKAHLNLHINSLELGDSAVYFCASSLRTAIAPTGELFFGEGSRLTVL.

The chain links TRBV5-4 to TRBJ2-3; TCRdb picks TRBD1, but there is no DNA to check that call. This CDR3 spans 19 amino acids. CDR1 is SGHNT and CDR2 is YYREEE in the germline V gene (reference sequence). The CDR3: CASSLNFMRRGESTDTQYF. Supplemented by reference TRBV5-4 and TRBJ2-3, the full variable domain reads ETGVTQSPTHLIKTRGQQVTLRCSSQSGHNTVSWYQQALGQGPQFIFQYYREEENGRGNFPPRFSGLQFPNYSSELNVNALELDDSALYLCASSLNFMRRGESTDTQYFGPGTRLTVL.

This chain's CDR3 is CSVSYLGTGGAVGELFF. The rearrangement uses TRBV29-1 and TRBJ2-2; TCRdb's D call of TRBD1 is untestable without DNA. The germline V gene has CDR1 SQVTM and CDR2 ANQGSEA. The length of the CDR3 is 17 residues.